These 17 T cell receptor beta chains originate from one sample sequenced in a study of cytomegalovirus exposure and HLA in healthy donors. Primers included in the PCR were 60 Vbeta and 13 Jbeta primers. Clones were read by immunoSEQ multiplex PCR, and TCRdb kept only the in-frame ones, dropping some. The sample shows fewer than 150,000 clones, around 80% of them seen only once. The sequenced sample consisted of PBMCs. The receptors shown here come from a man aged 40-49 years in good health and CMV-seropositive.

The gene calls are TRBV7-9 and TRBJ1-4; D is possibly TRBD1 (5 bases). The V gene's germline CDR1 is SEHNR and CDR2 FQNEAQ (reference sequence). Trimming removed 2 bases at V and 12 bases at J, with 10 bases between. This CDR3 is 12 amino acids long. DNA for the CDR3: TGTGCCAGCAGCTTACCCGACAGAGAACTGTTTTTT. Translating gives CASSLPDRELFF. Supplemented by reference TRBV7-9 and TRBJ1-4, the full variable domain reads DTGVSQNPRHKITKRGQNVTFRCDPISEHNRLYWYRQTLGQGPEFLTYFQNEAQLEKSRLLSDRFSAERPKGSFSTLEIQRTEQGDSAMYLCASSLPDRELFFGSGTQLSVL.

The chain employs TRBV29-1 and TRBJ1-1; the D gene is possibly TRBD1 (5 bases). Trimming removed 4 bases at V and 5 bases at J, with 20 bases between. Germline loops: CDR1 SQVTM, CDR2 ANQGSEA. This CDR3 is built from 15 residues. In nucleotides, the CDR3 is TGCAGCGTTGGGGGGAATGCAGGGAGGAAGACTGAAGCTTTCTTT. Protein sequence: CSVGGNAGRKTEAFF.

In its sample, this clone was seen a few times. The gene calls are TRBV29-1 and TRBJ2-1, with D possibly matching TRBD2 (5 bases). Germline loops: CDR1 SQVTM, CDR2 ANQGSEA. Between the trimmed V and J ends, which lost 7 bases and 7 bases, there was a span of 20 bases. This CDR3 has 14 amino acids. The CDR3 DNA sequence: TGCAGCGCTCGGACCCCCCGACGAGGGAATGAGCAGTTCTTC. Protein product: CSARTPRRGNEQFF.

About this clone itself: The junction departs from the called germline gene at one end, perhaps through a read error. CDR3 protein: CASSDRDHTEELFF. CDR3 in DNA: TGTGCCAGCAGCGACCGGGATCACACCGAGGAGCTGTTTTTT. The rearrangement joins TRBV11-3 to TRBJ2-2; possible D gene TRBD2, 5 bases. Germline values: CDR1 SGHNT, CDR2 YENEEA. The length of the CDR3 is 14 residues.

The chain is built from TRBV9 and TRBJ1-6, with D possibly matching TRBD1 (6 bases). The CDR3 loop spans 16 amino acids. Per the germline V gene, CDR1 is SGDLS and CDR2 is YYNGEE. Trimming cost V 3 bases and J 7 bases, with 17 bases left between them. The CDR3 loop is CASSAFGGPINSPLHF. The CDR3 DNA sequence: TGTGCCAGCAGCGCTTTCGGGGGGCCCATAAATTCACCCCTCCACTTT. The complete variable domain, with remaining parts taken from reference TRBV9 and TRBJ1-6, reads DSGVTQTPKHLITATGQRVTLRCSPRSGDLSVYWYQQSLDQGLQFLIQYYNGEERAKGNILERFSAQQFPDLHSELNLSSLELGDSALYFCASSAFGGPINSPLHFGNGTRLTVT.

The chain combines TRBV19 with TRBJ1-1; D is possibly TRBD1 (5 bases). Germline V gene data show CDR1 as LNHDA and CDR2 as SQIVND (reference sequence). The V and J ends lost 4 bases and 1 base respectively, with 13 bases between them. CDR3 length: 15 amino acids. Written as DNA, the CDR3 is TGTGCCAGTAGTACCTCCGATAGGGGGAACACTGAAGCTTTCTTT. It is translated as CASSTSDRGNTEAFF.

Details on this clone: A junction end diverges from the germline sequence, so it may reflect a read error. The chain employs TRBV7-9 and TRBJ1-1; no clear D gene. Germline V gene sequence: CDR1 SEHNR, CDR2 FQNEAQ (reference sequence). The CDR3 totals 11 residues. The CDR3 nucleotides are TGTTCCAGCACCCTTCGCTGGGAGTCTTTCTTT. This gives the protein CSSTLRWESFF.

The CDR3 loop reads CASSLPREYGNQPQHF. Written as DNA, the CDR3 is TGTGCCAGCAGTCTTCCCCGGGAATATGGCAATCAGCCCCAGCATTTT. The chain has TRBV28 and TRBJ1-5; no firm D call. The V end lost 5 bases, the J end lost 2 bases, and 16 bases lay between the germline ends. The CDR3 has 16 amino acids. Germline V gives CDR1 MDHEN, CDR2 SYDVKM.

The V gene is TRBV7-2, the J gene TRBJ1-1, with D perhaps matching TRBD1 (5 bases). Germline V CDR1 and CDR2: SGHTA, FQGNSA. CDR3 length: 13 amino acids. Trimming shortened V by 5 bases and J by 10 bases, and 17 bases separated the two germline ends. CDR3 sequence (DNA): TGTGCCAGCAGCCAGGCGGGGGTTATTACAGCTTTCTTT. Translating it yields CASSQAGVITAFF.

The chain has TRBV21-1 and TRBJ1-1; the tabulated D call, TRBD1, remains unverified against the DNA. TRBV21-1 is a recognized pseudogene. The CDR3 length is 15 residues. CDR3 amino acids: CASSKVQGANTEAFF. CDR3 nucleotides: TGTGCCAGCAGCAAAGTTCAGGGGGCGAACACTGAAGCTTTCTTT.

This rearrangement joins TRBV19 to TRBJ2-7; 7 bases line up with TRBD2. CDR1 and CDR2 (germline): LNHDA, SQIVND (reference sequence). J gave up 7 bases and V 9 bases, and 12 bases lay outside the gene matches. This CDR3 has 13 residues. In nucleotides, the CDR3 is TGTGCCAGCGGCGGGAGAGGGGAGGGGGAGCAGTACTTC. Its translation is CASGGRGEGEQYF.

V and J are TRBV5-6 and TRBJ2-7; 11 bases fit TRBD1. The CDR3 is 14 residues long. The junction had 2 bases not matched to a gene; V was cut back by 2 bases and J by 4 bases. Germline CDR1 SGHDT, CDR2 YYEEEE. The CDR3 spells CASSFGTGGYEQYF. For the CDR3, the DNA is TGTGCCAGCAGCTTCGGGACAGGGGGGTACGAGCAGTACTTC. The entire variable domain, with the rest obtained from reference TRBV5-6 and TRBJ2-7, is as follows: DAGVTQSPTHLIKTRGQQVTLRCSPKSGHDTVSWYQQALGQGPQFIFQYYEEEERQRGNFPDRFSGHQFPNYSSELNVNALLLGDSALYLCASSFGTGGYEQYFGPGTRLTVT.

The rearrangement links TRBV2 to TRBJ1-5, with D unclear. Germline V gives CDR1 SNHLY, CDR2 FYNNEI. V was trimmed by 6 bases and J by 3 bases, leaving 9 bases between them. The length of the CDR3 is 13 residues. CDR3 coding DNA: TGTGCCAGCAGATTCAGCGTCAATCAGCCCCAGCATTTT. It is translated as CASRFSVNQPQHF.

This clone has more than one count but fewer than ten. This rearrangement joins TRBV27 to TRBJ1-1; the D is unclear. Germline CDR1 is MNHEY and CDR2 is SMNVEV (reference sequence). CDR3 length: 15 amino acids. The germline V and J ends were trimmed by 5 bases and 2 bases, with 15 bases remaining between them. CDR3 in DNA: TGTGCCAGCAGTCAAACCCTAAAACCAAACACTGAAGCTTTCTTT. Amino acids: CASSQTLKPNTEAFF.

Comments on this clone: Other DNA sequences in the same sample also yield this CDR3. The chain joins TRBV7-6 to TRBJ2-7; TRBD2 agrees at 11 bases. This CDR3 spans 15 amino acids. V dropped 4 bases and J dropped 0; count of bases not matched to a gene: 2. CDR1 and CDR2 (germline): SGHVS, FNYEAQ. Written as DNA, the CDR3 is TGTGCCAGCAGCTCCGGGACTAGCGGCTCCTACGAGCAGTACTTC. This codes for CASSSGTSGSYEQYF.

The chain employs TRBV14 and TRBJ2-1; D is possibly TRBD2 (6 bases). The CDR3 has 15 amino acids. V lost 2 bases and J 10 bases, leaving 18 bases between the germline ends. Germline assignment: CDR1 SGHDN and CDR2 FVKESK. Here the CDR3 DNA reads TGTGCCAGCAGCCAACTTGGGCAGGGTAGCGGAGAGCAGTTCTTC. Translation: CASSQLGQGSGEQFF.

This clone was seen only a few times. One end of the junction varies from germline; a read error may be responsible. The rearrangement joins TRBV7-7 to TRBJ2-1; 9 bases match TRBD1. Germline assignment: CDR1 SSHAT and CDR2 FNYEAQ (reference sequence). The CDR3 sequence is 13 residues long. The DNA of the CDR3 is TGTGCTAGCAGCTGGGACAGGGACAATGAGCAGTTCTTC. It specifies CASSWDRDNEQFF.